The next 16 T cell receptor beta chains were all read from a single sample in a study of B cell selection in AIRE deficiency. This table comes from immunoSEQ multiplex PCR, and its TCRdb copy is limited to in-frame clones, with some not included. The sample has fewer than 25,000 clones, around 90% seen once. Sorted regulatory T cells were CD4-positive, CD25-high and CD127-low or negative. Sequencing used CD4+CD25+ Tregs sorted from PBMCs. All receptors derive from a human donor in good health.

V usage is TRBV28 and J usage is TRBJ1-1; D gene unclear. This CDR3 comprises 18 residues. Trimming stripped 3 bases from V and 8 bases from J, with 28 bases between. Per the germline V gene, CDR1 is MDHEN and CDR2 is SYDVKM. CDR3 region: CASSFSPLGRFDKNEAFF. DNA of the CDR3: TGTGCCAGCAGTTTCTCCCCTCTTGGACGTTTTGATAAAAACGAAGCTTTCTTT.

The V and J genes are TRBV6-5 and TRBJ2-2; 7 bases are a match to TRBD1. This CDR3 is 14 amino acids long. J lost 3 bases, V lost 6 bases, and 4 bases had no gene match. Per germline, CDR1 MNHEY and CDR2 SVGAGI. The CDR3 spells CASSKGADTGELFF. The DNA of the CDR3 is TGTGCCAGCAGCAAGGGGGCCGACACCGGGGAGCTGTTTTTT.

This chain joins TRBV6-5 and TRBJ2-1, with no clear D. CDR3 size: 12 residues. With 6 bases removed from V and 6 bases from J, the gap between germline ends came to 9 bases. Per germline, CDR1 MNHEY and CDR2 SVGAGI. The CDR3 DNA reads as TGTGCCAGCAGAAGCCGTTTCAATGAGCAGTTCTTC. It specifies CASRSRFNEQFF.

The chain couples TRBV10-1 to TRBJ2-2; 8 bases fit TRBD2. The trim removed 2 bases at V and 1 base at J, leaving 0 bases unmatched. Looked up from germline, CDR1 is WNHNN and CDR2 is SYGVQD (reference sequence). The CDR3 is made up of 15 amino acids. The CDR3 nucleotides are TGCGCCAGCAGTGAGGCGGGGGGGAACACCGGGGAGCTGTTTTTT. It codes for CASSEAGGNTGELFF.

This clone has only one observation. The chain couples TRBV6-6 to TRBJ2-3; D may correspond to TRBD1 or TRBD2 (5 bases each). The germline CDR1 and CDR2 sequences are MNHNY and SVGAGI (reference sequence). Trimming took off 7 bases at V and 4 bases at J, with 12 bases between the two ends. The CDR3 consists of 13 residues. CDR3 nucleotide sequence: TGTGCCAGCACGAGAGGGGTCCCAGATACGCAGTATTTT. It codes for CASTRGVPDTQYF.

V usage is TRBV7-9 and J usage is TRBJ2-5; D remains unclear. V lost 2 bases to trimming and J lost 5 bases, with 6 bases between them. CDR1 SEHNR and CDR2 FQNEAQ come from the germline V gene (reference sequence). This CDR3 region has 12 residues. The CDR3 reads CASSLLGETQYF. The CDR3 bases are TGTGCCAGCAGCTTATTAGGGGAGACCCAGTACTTC.

Concerning this clone itself: Germline is not matched at one junction end, which may reflect a read error. Here the CDR3 DNA reads TGCGCCAGCAACTTGGGAGGACAGGTTTTCACAGATACGCAGTATTTT. It yields the protein CASNLGGQVFTDTQYF. V is TRBV5-1 and J is TRBJ2-3; perhaps TRBD1 as D (7 bases). Germline V gives CDR1 SGHRS, CDR2 YFSETQ. The CDR3 extends over 16 amino acids.

The V and J genes are TRBV5-4 and TRBJ1-4; tentative D call: TRBD1 (5 bases). V was trimmed by 1 base and J by 5 bases, leaving 9 bases between them. There are 14 residues in the CDR3. Looked up from germline, CDR1 is SGHNT and CDR2 is YYREEE (reference sequence). CDR3 sequence reads: CASSLQGVNEKLFF. In nucleotides, the CDR3 is TGTGCCAGCAGCTTGCAAGGGGTAAATGAAAAACTGTTTTTT.

The rearrangement uses TRBV21-1 and TRBJ2-1; TRBD2, the table's D call, lacks a check against the DNA. TRBV21-1 is shown as a pseudogene. CDR3 length: 15 amino acids. CDR3 in amino acids: CASSKTGGIYNEQFF. The DNA of the CDR3 is TGTGCCAGCAGCAAAACGGGGGGGATTTACAATGAGCAGTTCTTC.

The chain uses TRBV5-6 and TRBJ2-1; no clear D. CDR1 SGHDT and CDR2 YYEEEE come from the germline V gene. V shed 3 bases and J shed 1 base, with 8 bases lying between them. CDR3 length: 14 amino acids. The CDR3, as DNA: TGTGCCAGCAGCTCACAAGTGTCCTACAATGAGCAGTTCTTC. Translated: CASSSQVSYNEQFF.

The rearrangement joins TRBV7-7 to TRBJ2-3, with 10 bases matching TRBD2. The CDR3 is made up of 19 amino acids. CDR1 and CDR2 from the germline V gene are SSHAT and FNYEAQ (reference sequence). V shed 5 bases and J 5 bases; nucleotides not matched to a gene: 19. The CDR3 reads CASSPTPGASGGLGDTQYF. Written as DNA, the CDR3 is TGTGCCAGCAGCCCTACACCAGGTGCTAGCGGGGGCCTCGGAGATACGCAGTATTTT.

This rearrangement joins TRBV5-1 to TRBJ2-2, with D perhaps matching TRBD1 (6 bases). The V gene's germline CDR1 is SGHRS and CDR2 YFSETQ. Trimming removed 0 bases at V and 1 base at J, with 7 bases between. The CDR3 is 15 residues long. CDR3 DNA: TGCGCCAGCAGCTTGGGGGGGCTGAACACCGGGGAGCTGTTTTTT. This translates into CASSLGGLNTGELFF.

The chain links TRBV5-6 to TRBJ2-3, with 8 nucleotides matching TRBD2. This CDR3 has 15 amino acids. Trimming at V came to 2 bases and at J to 7 bases, leaving 9 bases not matched to a gene. Per the germline V gene, CDR1 is SGHDT and CDR2 is YYEEEE. The CDR3, as DNA: TGTGCCAGCAGCTTCTTAGCGGGGTCCCCGAATACGCAGTATTTT. Amino acid sequence: CASSFLAGSPNTQYF. Variable domain in full (rest from reference TRBV5-6 and TRBJ2-3): DAGVTQSPTHLIKTRGQQVTLRCSPKSGHDTVSWYQQALGQGPQFIFQYYEEEERQRGNFPDRFSGHQFPNYSSELNVNALLLGDSALYLCASSFLAGSPNTQYFGPGTRLTVL.

The gene calls are TRBV18 and TRBJ2-5; D gene uncertain. This CDR3 has 14 amino acids. Germline CDR1 KGHSH, CDR2 LQKENI. Between the trimmed V and J ends, which lost 6 bases and 0 bases, there was a span of 11 bases. CDR3 in amino acids: CASSPSTYQETQYF. The CDR3 region has the DNA TGTGCCAGCTCCCCCTCAACGTACCAAGAGACCCAGTACTTC. Full variable domain (rest looked up from reference TRBV18 and TRBJ2-5): NAGVMQNPRHLVRRRGQEARLRCSPMKGHSHVYWYRQLPEEGLKFMVYLQKENIIDESGMPKERFSAEFPKEGPSILRIQQVVRGDSAAYFCASSPSTYQETQYFGPGTRLLVL.

The chain combines TRBV6-5 with TRBJ2-7; 11 bases match TRBD2. The trim removed 7 bases at V and 7 bases at J, leaving 12 bases unmatched. CDR3 length: 15 residues. CDR1 is MNHEY and CDR2 is SVGAGI in the germline V gene. This chain's CDR3 is CASNRLAGHPGEQYF. CDR3 nucleotide sequence: TGTGCCAGCAATAGACTAGCGGGACATCCTGGGGAGCAGTACTTC.

The V call is TRBV6-1, the J call TRBJ1-1; D uncertain. Germline values: CDR1 MNHNS, CDR2 SASEGT. This CDR3 has 14 amino acids. V shed 6 bases and J shed 2 bases, with 13 bases lying between them. The CDR3 loop reads CASSNRALNTEAFF. The DNA for the CDR3 is TGTGCCAGCAGCAACCGGGCCCTTAACACTGAAGCTTTCTTT.